This T cell receptor (beta chain) was captured in a study of shared clonotypes between healthy human individuals. The V and J ends lost 2 bases and 0 bases respectively, with 8 bases between them. This CDR3 contains 15 residues. Germline-derived CDR1 and CDR2 are SSHAT and FNYEAQ (reference sequence). This clone has only a few counts. Its specificity is not known. Study conclusions and caveats: Investigators expected sequencing depth to affect clonotype sharing among donors. Across subsets, estimated richness was generally greater for naive than for memory populations.

Only in-frame clones appear in the TCRdb table, and some are missing; sequencing was by immunoSEQ multiplex PCR. The sample shows approximately 1.1 million clones, around 82% of them seen only once. Only Caucasian adults living in Nashville, Tennessee served as donors. The sequencing input was memory CD4+ T cells from PBMCs. Sample subset: CD45RA-negative fraction. The clonotype originates from a man aged 18 to 30 in good health. Some clones in this sample may be carry-over from other donors' samples. The rearrangement joins TRBV7-7 to TRBJ1-3; no definite D call. The CDR3 here is CASSLSPSSGNTIYF. The CDR3 nucleotides are TGTGCCAGCAGCTTATCCCCAAGCTCTGGAAACACCATATATTTT.